This is a list of T cell receptor beta chains from one sample in a study of blood T cell repertoires in COVID-19. Assay used: immunoSEQ multiplex PCR; TCRdb lists only in-frame clones, some missing. The table has around 200,000 clones, about 85% seen once. The sample comprised peripheral blood. All receptors derive from a woman aged 40 to 50 with COVID-19, enrolled during active disease. The CDR3 runs from the conserved cysteine through the conserved F or W. The D gene is left open where the match is weak. Only some rows state a clone size, as once, few, many or a class for expanded clones.

D,length,V,size,J,DNA,CDR3
TRBD2,13,TRBV10-3,.,TRBJ2-5,TGTGCCATCAGCGCTAGCGGAGAAGAGACCCAGTACTTC,CAISASGEETQYF
.,13,TRBV5-1,few,TRBJ2-1,TGCGCCAGCTCGGAACTAGATTCCGATGAGCAGTTCTTC,CASSELDSDEQFF
TRBD2,14,TRBV6-5,.,TRBJ2-7,TGTGCCAGCAGTTACGGCGGGAGGACCTACGAGCAGTACTTC,CASSYGGRTYEQYF
TRBD2,14,TRBV5-1,.,TRBJ2-3,TGCGCCAGCAGGACTAGCGGGAACACAGATACGCAGTATTTT,CASRTSGNTDTQYF
.,14,TRBV19,.,TRBJ1-1,TGTGCCAGTAGTACTCGGGAAAGTCAACCTGAAGCTTTCTTT,CASSTRESQPEAFF
.,16,TRBV10-3,.,TRBJ2-3,TGTGCCATCAGTCCCCGACAGGCCATTAGCACAGATACGCAGTATTTT,CAISPRQAISTDTQYF
TRBD2,15,TRBV6-5,.,TRBJ2-1,TGTGCCAGCAGTTACAGTAGCGGGGCTTACAATGAGCAGTTCTTC,CASSYSSGAYNEQFF
.,13,TRBV2,.,TRBJ1-1,TGTGCCAGCGAGTTTTTCCTGAACACTGAAGCTTTCTTT,CASEFFLNTEAFF
TRBD1,13,TRBV30,once,TRBJ2-4,TGTGCCTGGGGAACAGGGGGCACAAACATTCAGTACTTC,CAWGTGGTNIQYF
TRBD2,17,TRBV6-6,.,TRBJ2-5,TGTGCCAGCAGCCGACATAGCGGGAGGGCCGGGGGAGAGACCCAGTACTTC,CASSRHSGRAGGETQYF
TRBD1,13,TRBV19,few,TRBJ1-4,TGTGCCAGTCAACAGGGGACTAATGAAAAACTGTTTTTT,CASQQGTNEKLFF
.,16,TRBV9,.,TRBJ2-1,TGTGCCAGCAGCGTAGAGGGGAGGGGGAGCTACAATGAGCAGTTCTTC,CASSVEGRGSYNEQFF
.,15,TRBV9,.,TRBJ1-2,TGTGCCAGCAGCCCGGGGACTTTTTTCGGGTCGAGCTACACCTTC,CASSPGTFFGSSYTF
.,14,TRBV10-1,once,TRBJ2-5,TGCGCCAGCAGTGAGGGGACTCGCCAAGAGACCCAGTACTTC,CASSEGTRQETQYF
.,14,TRBV30,.,TRBJ1-3,TGTGCCTGGGGAAAAACAGGGCGTGGAAACACCATATATTTT,CAWGKTGRGNTIYF
.,14,TRBV11-3,.,TRBJ2-1,TGTGCCAGCAGCTTAGCGGGAGTGTACAATGAGCAGTTCTTC,CASSLAGVYNEQFF
.,17,TRBV5-1,few,TRBJ1-5,TGCGCCAGCAGCTTGGCTCCTTCCAGGGGAGGCAATCAGCCCCAGCATTTT,CASSLAPSRGGNQPQHF
.,12,TRBV6-2/TRBV6-3,.,TRBJ2-3,TGTGCCAGCAGCTGGCTAGTAGATACGCAGTATTTT,CASSWLVDTQYF
TRBD1,14,TRBV19,.,TRBJ2-1,TGTGCCAGCCAAAGGGACAGGTACTACAATGAGCAGTTCTTC,CASQRDRYYNEQFF
.,13,TRBV2,.,TRBJ1-1,TGTGCCAGCAGTCGGGACACCTACACTGAAGCTTTCTTT,CASSRDTYTEAFF
.,14,TRBV7-2,.,TRBJ1-1,TGTGCCAGCAGGGAGGGCAGGGCGAACACTGAAGCTTTCTTT,CASREGRANTEAFF
.,15,TRBV29-1,.,TRBJ2-1,TGCAGCGTTGGGTGGGGGGGCGGAGACTACAATGAGCAGTTCTTC,CSVGWGGGDYNEQFF
TRBD1,11,TRBV30,.,TRBJ1-1,TGTGCCTGGAGCGGACAGGCTGAAGCTTTCTTT,CAWSGQAEAFF
.,16,TRBV30,.,TRBJ1-3,TGTGCCTGGAGCCGCTTTCCGGGGTCTAGTGGAAACACCATATATTTT,CAWSRFPGSSGNTIYF
TRBD2,15,TRBV5-4,.,TRBJ2-5,TGTGCCAGCAGCTCGGGCGGGGGGGCCAGAGAGACCCAGTACTTC,CASSSGGGARETQYF
TRBD1,14,TRBV6-5,.,TRBJ1-2,TGTGCCAGCACACCGGACAGGGGGCTGGATGGCTACACCTTC,CASTPDRGLDGYTF
TRBD1,16,TRBV18,.,TRBJ1-2,TGTGCCAGCTCACCCCGGACAGGGGAGGCTAACTATGGCTACACCTTC,CASSPRTGEANYGYTF
.,13,TRBV3-1/TRBV3-2,.,TRBJ1-1,TGTGCCAGCAGCCCGGGGTTCGACAGGGAAGCTTTCTTT,CASSPGFDREAFF
TRBD1,12,TRBV2,.,TRBJ2-7,TGTGCCAGCAGTCCGACAGGGAACGAGCAGTACTTC,CASSPTGNEQYF
TRBD2,17,TRBV30,once,TRBJ2-3,TGTGCCTGGAGTGTTGCAGGACTAGCGGGACGTACAGATACGCAGTATTTT,CAWSVAGLAGRTDTQYF
.,13,TRBV6-6,many,TRBJ2-7,TGTGCCAGCAGTTACTCGGGAGTCTACGAGCAGTACTTC,CASSYSGVYEQYF
.,12,TRBV6-5,once,TRBJ2-7,TGTGCCAGCAGTCTACAGGGCTACGAGCAGTACTTC,CASSLQGYEQYF
TRBD1,14,TRBV10-3,.,TRBJ1-2,TGTGCCATCAGTGGGGGGACAGGGGACTATGGCTACACCTTC,CAISGGTGDYGYTF
TRBD1,14,TRBV7-2,.,TRBJ1-5,TGTGCCAGCAGCCTAGGACAGGGAAGTCAGCCCCAGCATTTT,CASSLGQGSQPQHF
.,15,TRBV5-4,once,TRBJ2-2,TGTGCCAGCAGCCTCGACAGGCGGAACACCGGGGAGCTGTTTTTT,CASSLDRRNTGELFF
TRBD1,14,TRBV6-5,.,TRBJ2-1,TGTGCCAGCAGTTTTGGACAGGGGGCCTATGAGCAGTTCTTC,CASSFGQGAYEQFF
TRBD2,22,TRBV24-1,.,TRBJ2-2,TGTGCCACCAGTGACGCTAGGACTAGCGGGGGCCCTAAGTTCGCGAACACCGGGGAGCTGTTTTTT,CATSDARTSGGPKFANTGELFF
TRBD1,14,TRBV2,few,TRBJ1-5,TGTGCCAGCAGTGGGACAGGGGGCGATCAGCCCCAGCATTTT,CASSGTGGDQPQHF
.,16,TRBV30,.,TRBJ2-7,TGTGCCTGGAGTCACAGGTTAGGGCTCCTCTCCTACGAGCAGTACTTC,CAWSHRLGLLSYEQYF
TRBD2,17,TRBV5-1,.,TRBJ2-1,TGCGCCAGCAGCTTGGCCAGCGGGGGGGCCCCCTACAATGAGCAGTTCTTC,CASSLASGGAPYNEQFF
TRBD1,16,TRBV19,.,TRBJ1-5,TGTGCCAGTACCTACGGACAGGGAGGGGGCAATCAGCCCCAGCATTTT,CASTYGQGGGNQPQHF
.,15,TRBV30,.,TRBJ2-7,TGTGCCTGGAGGGTTTGGGGCGGGGGCGCCTACGAGCAGTACTTC,CAWRVWGGGAYEQYF
TRBD1,14,TRBV19,.,TRBJ2-1,TGTGCCAGTAGTATGCAACAGGGGGCGAATGAGCAGTTCTTC,CASSMQQGANEQFF
.,15,TRBV7-3,.,TRBJ1-3,TGTGCCAGCAGCACGGGCAGGGGATATGGAAACACCATATATTTT,CASSTGRGYGNTIYF
TRBD1,15,TRBV27,.,TRBJ1-3,TGTGCCAGCAGGGGACTACAGGGGGCAGGAAACACCATATATTTT,CASRGLQGAGNTIYF
.,15,TRBV6-4,.,TRBJ2-3,TGTGCCAGCAGTGACTCTGGAGGGGATGCAGATACGCAGTATTTT,CASSDSGGDADTQYF
.,14,TRBV19,.,TRBJ1-1,TGTGCCAGTAGTATAGAAGGGGGATACACTGAAGCTTTCTTT,CASSIEGGYTEAFF
.,14,TRBV14,.,TRBJ2-6,TGTGCCAGCGAGGCCCGGAATGGGGCCAACGTCCTGACTTTC,CASEARNGANVLTF
TRBD1,15,TRBV5-4,.,TRBJ2-2,TGTGCCAGCAGCGGGGGACAGGGGGTCACCGGGGAGCTGTTTTTT,CASSGGQGVTGELFF
.,13,TRBV6-2/TRBV6-3,.,TRBJ2-7,TGTGCCAGCAGTTACAACCCCACTTCCGAGCAGTACTTC,CASSYNPTSEQYF
.,13,TRBV19,.,TRBJ1-1,TGTGCCAGTAGTATAGAACGGGATGGGGAAGCTTTCTTT,CASSIERDGEAFF
.,15,TRBV6-4,.,TRBJ2-1,TGTGCCAGCAGACCCTTTGCGGGAAGCTACAATGAGCAGTTCTTC,CASRPFAGSYNEQFF
.,14,TRBV29-1,.,TRBJ2-7,TGCAGCGTTGAGGGTGGCAGGGGTGTGGGTGAGCAGTACTTC,CSVEGGRGVGEQYF
.,15,TRBV3-1/TRBV3-2,.,TRBJ2-5,TGTGCCAGCAGCCTCAATTGGGTAGGCGGGGAGACCCAGTACTTC,CASSLNWVGGETQYF
TRBD2,17,TRBV9,.,TRBJ2-3,TGTGCCAGCAGCGTAGGGATAGCGGGAGGTTGGACAGATACGCAGTATTTT,CASSVGIAGGWTDTQYF